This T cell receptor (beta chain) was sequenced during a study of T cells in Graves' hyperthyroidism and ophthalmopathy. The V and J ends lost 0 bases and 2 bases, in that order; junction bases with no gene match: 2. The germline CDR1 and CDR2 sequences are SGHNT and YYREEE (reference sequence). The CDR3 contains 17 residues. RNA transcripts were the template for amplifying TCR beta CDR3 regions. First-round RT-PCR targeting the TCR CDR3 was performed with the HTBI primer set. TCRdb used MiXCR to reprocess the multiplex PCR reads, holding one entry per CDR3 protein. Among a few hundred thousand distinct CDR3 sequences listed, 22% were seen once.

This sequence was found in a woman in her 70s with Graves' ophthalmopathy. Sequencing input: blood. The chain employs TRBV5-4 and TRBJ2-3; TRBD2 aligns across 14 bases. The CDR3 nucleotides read TGTGCCAGCAGCTTGGAGGGACTAGCGGGAGCCACAGATACGCAGTATTTT. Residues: CASSLEGLAGATDTQYF.